This TCR beta chain comes out of a study of stem cell transplantation in POMP-related autoinflammatory disease. Study overall: Defective thymoproteasomes were hypothesized to impair CD8+ T-cell positive selection.

Sequenced by immunoSEQ multiplex PCR; TCRdb stores in-frame clones only, minus some. The sample has 7,000 to 9,000 clones; more than 85% are singletons. PRAID featured immunodeficiency plus autoinflammation. Concerning this clone: Its antigen remains unknown.

Findings of the study overall: In PRAID patients, the number of distinct TRB V-J gene pairings was restricted. PRAID patients trended toward lower TRB diversity and higher clonality in all analyzed T-cell subsets.

V lost 4 bases and J 0 bases, leaving 3 bases between the germline ends. CDR3 length equals 12 residues. Germline values: CDR1 LNHDA, CDR2 SQIVND (reference sequence). This sequence originates from a human donor with POMP-related autoinflammation and immune dysregulation (PRAID). The source material was CD8+ T cells from PBMCs, sampled before stem cell transplantation. This rearrangement joins TRBV19 to TRBJ1-2; D uncertain. CDR3 loop: CASSTTNYGYTF. The CDR3 region has the DNA TGTGCCAGTAGTACAACTAACTATGGCTACACCTTC.